The 29 T cell receptor beta chains given below trace back to one sample, sequenced in a study of blood T cell repertoires in COVID-19 (dated by TCRdb to between 2020 and 2021). The protocol used for the library was the immunoSEQ multiplex PCR assay. TCRdb's version of the immuneACCESS table is confined to in-frame rearrangements and falls short of the full clone set. An unresolved V gene accounts for under half of the shortfall where checked; the remainder is of unknown origin. Counted in this sample were 200,000 to 250,000 clones; approximately 80% of them appeared once. The ten largest clonotypes hold about 11% of the sample. The sequencing sample was made of peripheral blood. The origin of the receptors is a woman aged 80 or over with COVID-19, enrolled during active disease.

The V and J genes are TRBV2 and TRBJ1-4; 10 nucleotides align to TRBD1. V trimming: 6 bases; J trimming: 3 bases; junction bases outside the gene matches: 1. Germline V CDR1 and CDR2: SNHLY, FYNNEI. The CDR3 is 14 residues long. The CDR3 reads CASRGTGANEKLFF. The DNA of the CDR3 is TGTGCCAGCAGGGGGACAGGGGCTAATGAAAAACTGTTTTTT. The variable domain in full, completed from reference TRBV2 and TRBJ1-4, reads EPEVTQTPSHQVTQMGQEVILRCVPISNHLYFYWYRQILGQKVEFLVSFYNNEISEKSEIFDDQFSVERPDGSNFTLKIRSTKLEDSAMYFCASRGTGANEKLFFGSGTQLSVL.

The chain uses TRBV7-2 and TRBJ2-1; 9 positions agree with TRBD2. Germline assignment: CDR1 SGHTA and CDR2 FQGNSA. The CDR3 has 15 amino acids. The V segment lost 2 bases and the J segment 4 bases; nucleotides outside the gene matches: 3. DNA for the CDR3: TGTGCCAGCAGCTTAAGCGGGGGGACATACAATGAGCAGTTCTTC. Residues: CASSLSGGTYNEQFF.

This CDR3 reads CASSSGTGFDTQYF. Here the CDR3 DNA reads TGTGCCAGCAGCTCCGGGACAGGGTTCGATACGCAGTATTTT. This chain joins TRBV6-2 or TRBV6-3 and TRBJ2-3; the match to TRBD1 covers 9 bases. Per germline, CDR1 MNHEY and CDR2 SVGEGT. This CDR3 has 14 amino acids. Trimming removed 6 bases from V and 6 bases from J; junction bases left unmatched: 7.

The rearrangement joins TRBV18 to TRBJ2-7; D is perhaps TRBD1 (6 bases). This CDR3 comprises 14 residues. Germline CDR1 and CDR2: KGHSH and LQKENI. With 2 bases removed from V and 7 bases from J, the gap between germline ends came to 15 bases. This CDR3 is CASSPNTGSWEQYV. DNA for the CDR3: TGTGCCAGCTCACCAAATACAGGGTCGTGGGAGCAGTACGTC.

The V gene is TRBV6-6, the J gene TRBJ1-1, with D hard to call. The CDR3 contains 13 residues. V was pared by 6 bases and J by 13 bases, with 21 bases between. Germline lookup yields CDR1 MNHNY and CDR2 SVGAGI (reference sequence). The CDR3 is CASSLMGNYGDFF. The CDR3 nucleotides read TGTGCCAGCAGCCTGATGGGGAACTACGGGGATTTCTTT.

V gene TRBV1 combines with J gene TRBJ1-4; the D segment call TRBD1 is taken from the table without a DNA check. TRBV1 is a pseudogene segment. The CDR3 sequence is 14 residues long. CDR3 sequence reads: CTSSLTGMSEKLFF. CDR3 in DNA: TGCACCAGCAGCCTGACAGGGATGAGTGAAAAACTGTTTTTT.

CDR3 in amino acids: CASSHSGGDTQYF. CDR3 nucleotides: TGTGCCAGCAGCCACTCCGGGGGAGATACGCAGTATTTT. This rearrangement joins TRBV11-3 to TRBJ2-3; a possible D gene is TRBD2 (6 bases). Per the germline V gene, CDR1 is SGHNT and CDR2 is YENEEA. Trimming removed 5 bases from V and 5 bases from J, with 11 bases in between. This CDR3 is built from 13 residues.

The chain links TRBV2 to TRBJ2-1; TRBD2 might be the D (6 bases). Trimming pared 8 bases from V and 3 bases from J, leaving 20 bases between. The length of the CDR3 is 16 residues. Germline assignment: CDR1 SNHLY and CDR2 FYNNEI. In DNA, the CDR3 is TGTGCCAGCCTTCGACTCGATCGGGGGTTCTACAATGAGCAGTTCTTC. Protein: CASLRLDRGFYNEQFF.

The V call is TRBV6-6, the J call TRBJ2-5; D is ambiguous. This CDR3 region has 17 residues. The ends were cut back, 5 bases at V and 3 bases at J, with 22 bases in the middle. Germline values: CDR1 MNHNY, CDR2 SVGAGI (reference sequence). CDR3 nucleotides: TGTGCCAGCAGTCCCAATGTACTAAATCCCCGGGAAGAGACCCAGTACTTC. Residues: CASSPNVLNPREETQYF.

The rearrangement uses TRBV7-2 and TRBJ1-5, with D unclear. Germline V lookup: CDR1 SGHTA, CDR2 FQGNSA. The CDR3 is 13 residues long. V shed 8 bases and J shed 3 bases, with 11 bases lying between them. CDR3 bases: TGTGCCAGCGGGCCGATTTTCAATCAGCCCCAGCATTTT. Its translation: CASGPIFNQPQHF.

This clone appeared a few times. V gene TRBV5-1 combines with J gene TRBJ1-1; no clear D. Trimming removed 0 bases from V and 6 bases from J, with 9 bases in between. CDR3 length: 13 residues. Per germline, CDR1 SGHRS and CDR2 YFSETQ. Written as DNA, the CDR3 is TGCGCCAGCAGCTTGGGGGAGGGCCCTGAAGCTTTCTTT. Encoded protein: CASSLGEGPEAFF.

In this sample, this clone turned up once. V gene TRBV18 combines with J gene TRBJ2-2; D may be TRBD1 (6 bases). There are 15 residues in the CDR3. The germline CDR1 and CDR2 sequences are KGHSH and LQKENI. The V end lost 1 base, the J end lost 7 bases, and 13 bases lay between the germline ends. This CDR3 reads CASSPQDSPNGELFF. CDR3 nucleotides: TGTGCCAGCTCACCACAGGACAGTCCCAACGGGGAGCTGTTTTTT.

The rearrangement links TRBV7-9 to TRBJ1-1, with 7 bases lining up with TRBD1. Germline assignment: CDR1 SEHNR and CDR2 FQNEAQ (reference sequence). The CDR3 has 15 amino acids. Germline trimming cut 5 bases from V and 5 bases from J; bases unmatched to any gene: 11. The CDR3: CASSPQDRTGTEAFF. CDR3 nucleotide sequence: TGTGCCAGCAGCCCCCAGGACAGGACGGGAACTGAAGCTTTCTTT. Based on the CDR3 plus reference TRBV7-9 and TRBJ1-1, the full variable domain is DTGVSQNPRHKITKRGQNVTFRCDPISEHNRLYWYRQTLGQGPEFLTYFQNEAQLEKSRLLSDRFSAERPKGSFSTLEIQRTEQGDSAMYLCASSPQDRTGTEAFFGQGTRLTVV.

This clone was found once. The V call is TRBV28, the J call TRBJ1-5; TRBD1 matches 8 bases. V lost 2 bases to trimming and J lost 6 bases; unmatched junction nucleotides: 6. The CDR3 extends over 15 amino acids. CDR1 is MDHEN and CDR2 is SYDVKM in the germline V gene. The CDR3 sequence: CASSLGSGGPQPQHF. The CDR3 DNA follows: TGTGCCAGCAGTTTAGGGTCAGGGGGCCCTCAGCCCCAGCATTTT.

The V call is TRBV11-2, the J call TRBJ1-3; possibly TRBD1 for D (5 bases). CDR3 size: 15 residues. Germline V gene data show CDR1 as SGHAT and CDR2 as FQNNGV. The ends were cut back, 7 bases at V and 0 bases at J, with 13 bases in the middle. The chain's CDR3 is CASNTQGSSGNTIYF. The CDR3, as DNA: TGTGCCAGCAACACTCAGGGCTCCTCTGGAAACACCATATATTTT.

The rearrangement uses TRBV5-4 and TRBJ2-1, with 7 bases matching TRBD1. Germline V gene data show CDR1 as SGHNT and CDR2 as YYREEE (reference sequence). V lost 0 bases to trimming and J lost 3 bases; unmatched junction nucleotides: 3. This CDR3 is built from 15 residues. CDR3 residues: CASSLDRGVYNEQFF. CDR3 DNA sequence: TGTGCCAGCAGCTTGGACAGGGGAGTCTACAATGAGCAGTTCTTC.

The chain recombines TRBV12-3 or TRBV12-4 with TRBJ1-5; D remains unclear. The CDR3 runs to 13 residues. The V and J ends lost 3 bases and 0 bases respectively, with 3 bases between them. CDR3 nucleotide sequence: TGTGCCAGCAGTTTCGGTAGCAATCAGCCCCAGCATTTT. It is translated as CASSFGSNQPQHF.

The chain recombines TRBV18 with TRBJ1-1; maybe TRBD1 (6 bases). There are 15 residues in the CDR3. CDR1 and CDR2 (germline): KGHSH, LQKENI. Trimming stripped 4 bases from V and 4 bases from J, with 16 bases between. CDR3 sequence (DNA): TGTGCCAGCTCACTTCGGGGGGCGAGAGGCACTGAAGCTTTCTTT. Its translation: CASSLRGARGTEAFF.

The rearrangement links TRBV4-1 to TRBJ2-3; D is unresolved. Germline V gives CDR1 MGHRA, CDR2 YSYEKL. The germline V and J ends were trimmed by 0 bases and 6 bases, with 13 bases remaining between them. This CDR3 has 15 amino acids. The CDR3 here is CASSQDSSLLDTQYF. The CDR3 bases are TGCGCCAGCAGCCAAGATAGCAGCTTGCTGGATACGCAGTATTTT.

This chain joins TRBV6-1 and TRBJ1-5; D gene unclear. The CDR3 spans 13 residues. CDR1 and CDR2 (germline): MNHNS, SASEGT. V was shortened by 6 bases and J by 6 bases, with 12 bases between the two germline ends. For the CDR3, the DNA is TGTGCCAGCAGGCTGCAGGAATTTCAGCCCCAGCATTTT. It codes for CASRLQEFQPQHF.

The chain links TRBV7-9 to TRBJ1-2, with 8 bases identical to TRBD1. Looked up from germline, CDR1 is SEHNR and CDR2 is FQNEAQ (reference sequence). The junction had 11 bases not matched to a gene; V was cut back by 6 bases and J by 5 bases. The CDR3 has 15 amino acids. The CDR3 protein is CASRSPNDRGYGYTF. CDR3 in DNA: TGTGCCAGCAGATCCCCTAATGACAGGGGATATGGCTACACCTTC.

The chain carries TRBV5-6 and TRBJ1-5, with 9 bases that match TRBD1. There are 15 residues in the CDR3. Germline V lookup: CDR1 SGHDT, CDR2 YYEEEE. Germline trimming cut 1 base from V and 1 base from J; bases unmatched to any gene: 0. The CDR3 nucleotides read TGTGCCAGCAGCTTGACAGGGGGCAGCAATCAGCCCCAGCATTTT. Translating it yields CASSLTGGSNQPQHF.

V usage is TRBV28 and J usage is TRBJ2-1; 9 nucleotides agree with TRBD2. With V trimmed by 2 bases and J by 6 bases, 5 bases remained unmatched. Germline V gene sequence: CDR1 MDHEN, CDR2 SYDVKM. This CDR3 comprises 15 residues. CDR3 nucleotides: TGTGCCAGCAGTTTAGTGGGCGGGGGGGCCAATGAGCAGTTCTTC. The encoded protein is CASSLVGGGANEQFF.

V gene TRBV7-9 combines with J gene TRBJ1-1; 8 nucleotides agree with TRBD1. Trimming took 7 bases from V and 4 from J; bases not matched to a gene: 8. Germline V CDR1 and CDR2: SEHNR, FQNEAQ (reference sequence). There are 14 residues in the CDR3. CDR3 amino acids: CASILQGASTEAFF. The CDR3 DNA reads as TGTGCCAGCATACTCCAGGGGGCTAGCACTGAAGCTTTCTTT.

J is TRBJ1-5 and V is TRBV24-1, with no clear D. CDR3 length equals 10 residues. The V and J ends lost 2 bases and 10 bases respectively, with 2 bases between them. Germline V gene lookup returns CDR1 KGHDR and CDR2 SFDVKD. The CDR3 loop is CATSDSPQHF. The CDR3 DNA follows: TGTGCCACCAGTGATTCTCCCCAGCATTTT.

This sequence joins TRBV25-1 and TRBJ1-3; D is undetermined. The CDR3 is 14 amino acids. Germline loops: CDR1 MGHDK, CDR2 SYGVNS. Trimming pared 1 base from V and 4 bases from J, leaving 8 bases between. CDR3 DNA: TGTGCCAGCAGTGAATCGGGTTACGGAAACACCATATATTTT. Amino acids: CASSESGYGNTIYF.

The rearrangement uses TRBV5-6 and TRBJ1-2; tentatively, D is TRBD1 (6 bases). The CDR3 is 13 residues long. Germline CDR1 is SGHDT and CDR2 is YYEEEE. V was cut by 5 bases and J by 5 bases, with 13 bases left in between. The DNA for the CDR3 is TGTGCCAGCAGGTCCGGGACAAAGTATGGCTACACCTTC. It encodes CASRSGTKYGYTF.

The CDR3 here is CASSTTQTSGNTIYF. CDR3 coding DNA: TGTGCCAGCAGTACGACACAAACTTCTGGAAACACCATATATTTT. V usage is TRBV6-5 and J usage is TRBJ1-3; D ambiguous. Trimming stripped 5 bases from V and 1 base from J, with 12 bases between. The CDR3 is 15 residues long. Germline V lookup: CDR1 MNHEY, CDR2 SVGAGI.

The gene calls are TRBV6-5 and TRBJ2-1; 8 nucleotides match TRBD1. The CDR3 has 15 amino acids. Unmatched junction bases numbered 8, after V lost 1 base and J lost 9 bases. Germline CDR1 and CDR2: MNHEY and SVGAGI. CDR3 sequence reads: CASSYYPGRGLEQFF. In nucleotides, the CDR3 is TGTGCCAGCAGTTACTACCCTGGCAGGGGGCTTGAGCAGTTCTTC.